The rows below give T cell receptor beta chains drawn from one sample of a study of blood T cell repertoires in COVID-19. Clones were sequenced by immunoSEQ multiplex PCR, and TCRdb holds only the in-frame ones, with some missing. The repertoire includes fewer than 350,000 clones, roughly 85% of them detected once, and 6% to 7% sits in the top ten. The sequenced sample consisted of PBMCs or T cells enriched from blood (not recorded which). The receptors were gathered from a woman aged 40 to 55 who had recovered from COVID-19. Both conserved end residues are part of each CDR3.

V: TRBV5-6
J: TRBJ2-1
CDR3: CASRQGLGWTSGYNEQFF

V: TRBV12-3/TRBV12-4
J: TRBJ1-1
CDR3: CASSFPGTAEAFF

V: TRBV5-4
J: TRBJ1-1
CDR3: CASSPGREHEAFF

V: TRBV5-4
J: TRBJ1-2
CDR3: CASSYDADGYGYTF

V: TRBV7-9
J: TRBJ1-5
CDR3: CASSLGRGGGNQPQHF

V: TRBV23-1
J: TRBJ2-4
CDR3: CASTGIAKNIQYF

V: TRBV11-3
J: TRBJ2-1
CDR3: CASSLHLAQKQFF

V: TRBV6-2/TRBV6-3
J: TRBJ1-5
CDR3: CASSYLGQDNQPQHF

V: TRBV27
J: TRBJ1-1
CDR3: CASSLREHTEAFF

V: TRBV24-1
J: TRBJ2-1
CDR3: CATSDLRSASGRDYNEQFF

V: TRBV13
J: TRBJ1-2
CDR3: CASSLVGTGANYGYTF

V: TRBV28
J: TRBJ2-3
CDR3: CASRLRGQAGIDTQYF

V: TRBV18
J: TRBJ2-3
CDR3: CASSLNRDRLTDTQYF

V: TRBV28
J: TRBJ2-1
CDR3: CASSSGGSTSYNEQFF

V: TRBV7-2
J: TRBJ2-3
CDR3: CASSGGRTDTQYF

V: TRBV7-9
J: TRBJ2-1
CDR3: CASSLTAYPDEQFF

V: TRBV6-2/TRBV6-3
J: TRBJ2-7
CDR3: CASSSRTSAFHEQYF

V: TRBV3-1/TRBV3-2
J: TRBJ2-1
CDR3: CASSPRLAGVNEQFF

V: TRBV5-6
J: TRBJ2-7
CDR3: CASSLVGSEQYF

V: TRBV27
J: TRBJ2-4
CDR3: CASSPVRSGLTKNIQYF

V: TRBV20-1
J: TRBJ2-1
CDR3: CSAKMGERQFF

V: TRBV6-5
J: TRBJ1-1
CDR3: CASRQGLTEAFF

V: TRBV19
J: TRBJ1-5
CDR3: CASSIGQGRIQPQHF

V: TRBV10-3
J: TRBJ1-1
CDR3: CAISEMGSTEAFF

V: TRBV28
J: TRBJ1-1
CDR3: CASGPGWTEAFF

V: TRBV28
J: TRBJ2-3
CDR3: CASSLWQGATTDTQYF

V: TRBV20-1
J: TRBJ2-3
CDR3: CSASRGRGGTDTQYF

V: TRBV28
J: TRBJ1-5
CDR3: CASSDQGEGYSNQPQHF

V: TRBV30
J: TRBJ1-1
CDR3: CAWSGGNTEAFF

V: TRBV19
J: TRBJ2-1
CDR3: CASSIAGGMQNQAYNEQFF

V: TRBV2
J: TRBJ1-2
CDR3: CASRAETGSASGYTF

V: TRBV3-1/TRBV3-2
J: TRBJ2-3
CDR3: CASSQDFARGTDTQYF

V: TRBV27
J: TRBJ1-2
CDR3: CASRPITGYGYTF

V: TRBV28
J: TRBJ1-5
CDR3: CASRGGGFGNQPQHF

V: TRBV4-3
J: TRBJ1-4
CDR3: CASSQDQLGSSILWGEKLFF

V: TRBV9
J: TRBJ2-5
CDR3: CASSAPTSGPTQETQYF

V: TRBV3-1/TRBV3-2
J: TRBJ2-2
CDR3: CASSRTGIGGELFF

V: TRBV3-1/TRBV3-2
J: TRBJ1-2
CDR3: CASSQAYRGSGYGYTF

V: TRBV27
J: TRBJ2-7
CDR3: CASSAHGTNLYEQYF

V: TRBV28
J: TRBJ1-2
CDR3: CASETGGAGYTF